These 22 T cell receptor beta chains share one sample of origin, sequenced in a study of identical twins. TCRdb called the 5' RACE reads again in MiXCR, with one record for every CDR3 protein. Here the sample spans under 900,000 distinct CDR3 sequences, around a sixth being singletons. These data are also associated with another study on T cells expressing NK-cell markers.

Sequencing was performed on PBMCs. Receptors were obtained from a woman younger than 35 in good health.

CDR3 DNA: TGCAGCTCAGTTCGAGGGGACGGAACTGAAGCTTTCTTT. Protein product: CSSVRGDGTEAFF. The V and J genes are TRBV29-1 and TRBJ1-1; D may be TRBD1 (5 bases). The CDR3 spans 13 residues. CDR1 and CDR2 from the germline V gene are SQVTM and ANQGSEA. Trimming removed 8 bases at V and 5 bases at J, with 18 bases between. The variable domain in full, with the rest retrieved from reference TRBV29-1 and TRBJ1-1, is SAVISQKPSRDICQRGTSLTIQCQVDSQVTMMFWYRQQPGQSLTLIATANQGSEATYESGFVIDKFPISRPNLTFSTLTVSNMSPEDSSIYLCSSVRGDGTEAFFGQGTRLTVV.

The chain is built from TRBV3-1 and TRBJ2-7; no clear D. Germline CDR1 reads LGHDT; CDR2 reads YNNKEL (reference sequence). This CDR3 comprises 12 residues. Trimming removed 5 bases from V and 4 bases from J, with 9 bases in between. In nucleotides, the CDR3 is TGTGCCAGCAGCTTATCCTGGTACGAGCAGTACTTC. It is translated as CASSLSWYEQYF.

The gene calls are TRBV6-1 and TRBJ1-6; D is perhaps TRBD1 (5 bases). Germline V lookup: CDR1 MNHNS, CDR2 SASEGT. V lost 7 bases and J lost 7, with 14 bases in between. The CDR3 is 14 residues long. CDR3 bases: TGTGCCAGCAACAACCGGGGCCCAAATTCACCCCTCCACTTT. Its translation is CASNNRGPNSPLHF.

There are a few counts of this clonotype. The chain uses TRBV12-3 or TRBV12-4 and TRBJ1-2; maybe TRBD1 (5 bases). CDR3 length: 12 residues. Trimming stripped 8 bases from V and 3 bases from J, with 10 bases between. The CDR3 is CASGAGHYGYTF. The CDR3 DNA follows: TGTGCCAGCGGGGCGGGGCACTATGGCTACACCTTC.

The chain joins TRBV3-1 to TRBJ1-2; D is possibly TRBD1 (6 bases). The CDR3 contains 14 residues. V lost 4 bases, J lost 5 bases, and 14 bases lay in between. CDR1 and CDR2 from the germline V gene are LGHDT and YNNKEL (reference sequence). CDR3 in amino acids: CASSRVTGQYGYTF. CDR3 in DNA: TGTGCCAGCAGCCGAGTAACAGGGCAATATGGCTACACCTTC.

This clonotype has a handful of counts. The chain uses TRBV20-1 and TRBJ2-4; 11 nucleotides align to TRBD2. V dropped 8 bases and J dropped 6; count of bases not matched to a gene: 6. The CDR3 sequence is 13 residues long. The germline V gene encodes CDR1 DFQATT and CDR2 SNEGSKA (reference sequence). This CDR3 reads CSLRGTSGNIQYF. Written as DNA, the CDR3 is TGCAGTCTCAGAGGGACTAGCGGAAACATTCAGTACTTC.

This clonotype was seen only a few times. V and J are TRBV18 and TRBJ1-1; D gene ambiguous. The CDR3 runs 15 residues. Looked up from germline, CDR1 is KGHSH and CDR2 is LQKENI. V lost 1 base and J lost 0, with 9 bases in between. The CDR3 region is CASSPLERVNTEAFF. The CDR3 DNA reads as TGTGCCAGCTCACCACTTGAACGGGTGAACACTGAAGCTTTCTTT.

Only a few counts were recorded for this clonotype. The chain has TRBV5-1 and TRBJ2-3; possibly TRBD1 for D (6 bases). Germline V gives CDR1 SGHRS, CDR2 YFSETQ. CDR3 size: 18 residues. Trimming took off 4 bases at V and 2 bases at J, with 23 bases between the two ends. For the CDR3, the DNA is TGCGCCAGCAGCCACCCCCGGGTCTTAGGGGGAGTCACAGATACGCAGTATTTT. This encodes CASSHPRVLGGVTDTQYF.

This clonotype was recorded a few times. The rearrangement links TRBV6-1 to TRBJ2-5, with D perhaps TRBD2 (5 bases). The V and J ends lost 5 bases and 1 base respectively, with 14 bases between them. Germline values: CDR1 MNHNS, CDR2 SASEGT. The CDR3 runs to 15 residues. The CDR3 loop is CASSTLPGSQETQYF. The CDR3 region has the DNA TGTGCCAGCAGTACCCTCCCGGGGTCCCAAGAGACCCAGTACTTC.

This clonotype was counted a single time. This chain links TRBV4-3 with TRBJ2-1; 7 bases align to TRBD2. This CDR3 has 15 residues. Germline V gene sequence: CDR1 LGHNA, CDR2 YSLEER. V lost 4 bases, J lost 8 bases, and 11 bases stayed unmatched. The CDR3 here is CASSRGGRAIDEQFF. The CDR3 nucleotides are TGCGCCAGCAGCCGCGGGGGTAGGGCCATAGATGAGCAGTTCTTC.

The chain uses TRBV7-8 and TRBJ2-7, with D possibly matching TRBD2 (7 bases). The CDR3 has 16 residues. Germline V CDR1 and CDR2: SGHVS, FQNEAQ. The V gene lost 5 bases and the J gene lost 4 bases, with 21 bases spanning the gap. The CDR3 loop reads CASSIRGGATIYEQYF. Here the CDR3 DNA reads TGTGCCAGCAGCATCCGCGGGGGCGCCACTATTTACGAGCAGTACTTC.

The chain employs TRBV7-2 and TRBJ1-1; 7 bases are shared with TRBD1. Looked up from germline, CDR1 is SGHTA and CDR2 is FQGNSA. This CDR3 is built from 14 residues. V lost 6 bases, J lost 2 bases, and 6 bases stayed unmatched. The CDR3 nucleotides read TGTGCCAGCAGGCGCGGGACAGCTAACACTGAAGCTTTCTTT. Protein: CASRRGTANTEAFF.

The chain employs TRBV12-3 or TRBV12-4 and TRBJ1-5; 7 bases are a match to TRBD1. CDR3 size: 14 residues. Trimming at V came to 9 bases and at J to 0 bases, leaving 5 bases not matched to a gene. The CDR3 DNA follows: TGTGCCAGTACGGGACAGAATAGCAATCAGCCCCAGCATTTT. Residues: CASTGQNSNQPQHF.

This clonotype was recorded a few times. J is TRBJ1-4 and V is TRBV5-1, with a tentative D call TRBD1 (5 bases). From germline, CDR1 is SGHRS and CDR2 YFSETQ. This CDR3 contains 14 residues. Trimming took 4 bases from V and 7 from J, leaving 14 bases between them. DNA for the CDR3: TGCGCCAGCAGCCCTCGGGACGGGCTTGAAAAACTGTTTTTT. Residues: CASSPRDGLEKLFF.

This clonotype was seen only a few times. The chain is built from TRBV7-9 and TRBJ2-7, with 8 nucleotides matching TRBD2. Germline V CDR1 and CDR2: SEHNR, FQNEAQ (reference sequence). This CDR3 has 14 amino acids. V lost 1 base to trimming and J lost 6 bases; unmatched junction nucleotides: 5. The CDR3 reads CASSLEGLVSEQYF. CDR3 DNA sequence: TGTGCCAGCAGCTTAGAGGGACTAGTATCCGAGCAGTACTTC.

The table lists this clonotype with a few counts. The chain joins TRBV20-1 to TRBJ2-3; 9 positions agree with TRBD2. Germline CDR1 and CDR2: DFQATT and SNEGSKA (reference sequence). The CDR3 has 15 amino acids. The J segment lost 3 bases and the V segment lost 4 bases, leaving 8 bases of the junction unmatched. CDR3 bases: TGCAGTGCTACCCGCCTTAGCGGGGGAACAGATACGCAGTATTTT. Protein product: CSATRLSGGTDTQYF.

This clonotype was found a few times. This rearrangement joins TRBV6-2 or TRBV6-3 to TRBJ2-7; D is perhaps TRBD1 or TRBD2 (5 bases each). This CDR3 region has 16 residues. Trimming took 4 bases from V and 0 from J, leaving 16 bases between them. Germline CDR1 MNHEY, CDR2 SVGEGT. The CDR3 region is CASSSVPGRHSYEQYF. CDR3 nucleotides: TGTGCCAGCAGTTCGGTCCCGGGACGGCACTCCTACGAGCAGTACTTC.

The V gene is TRBV6-2 or TRBV6-3, the J gene TRBJ2-1, with 8 bases that match TRBD2. The length of the CDR3 is 16 residues. In germline, CDR1 is MNHEY, CDR2 SVGEGT. The V and J ends lost 6 bases and 7 bases, in that order; junction bases with no gene match: 14. CDR3 in amino acids: CASSRSGSGSRNEQFF. Here the CDR3 DNA reads TGTGCCAGCAGCCGTAGTGGGAGCGGGAGCCGAAATGAGCAGTTCTTC.

A few counts support this clonotype. The chain links TRBV4-3 to TRBJ2-7; no reliable D call. This CDR3 spans 14 amino acids. Germline V CDR1 and CDR2: LGHNA, YSLEER. The V end lost 1 base, the J end lost 2 bases, and 9 bases lay between the germline ends. In nucleotides, the CDR3 is TGCGCCAGCAGCCAAGGGTGGCCGCCCTACGAGCAGTACTTC. Translating it yields CASSQGWPPYEQYF.

This clonotype was detected a few times. The V gene is TRBV12-3 or TRBV12-4, the J gene TRBJ1-1; tentative D call: TRBD1 (6 bases). Trimming took 7 bases from V and 4 from J, leaving 16 bases between them. CDR3 length equals 14 residues. The chain's CDR3 is CASTLGGRGTEAFF. CDR3 in DNA: TGTGCCAGCACCTTGGGGGGCAGGGGCACTGAAGCTTTCTTT.

The gene calls are TRBV5-1 and TRBJ2-7; maybe TRBD1 (6 bases). With 5 bases removed from V and 4 bases from J, the gap between germline ends came to 13 bases. CDR3 size: 13 residues. Looked up from germline, CDR1 is SGHRS and CDR2 is YFSETQ. Written as DNA, the CDR3 is TGCGCCAGCAGGGGGTTACAGGGTTACGAGCAGTACTTC. Translating it yields CASRGLQGYEQYF.

The chain joins TRBV30 to TRBJ1-1; D call uncertain. CDR3 length: 12 residues. V lost 0 bases to trimming and J lost 13 bases, with 15 bases between them. CDR1 is GTSNPN, CDR2 SVGIG, per germline (reference sequence). The CDR3 reads CAWSVLGKGVFF. The CDR3 DNA follows: TGTGCCTGGAGTGTACTTGGTAAAGGAGTTTTCTTT. Together with reference TRBV30 and TRBJ1-1, the CDR3 gives the full variable domain: SQTIHQWPATLVQPVGSPLSLECTVEGTSNPNLYWYRQAAGRGLQLLFYSVGIGQISSEVPQNLSASRPQDRQFILSSKKLLLSDSGFYLCAWSVLGKGVFFGQGTRLTVV.